Listed below are T cell receptor beta chains from one sample, sequenced in a study of cytomegalovirus exposure and HLA in healthy donors. The data were produced by immunoSEQ multiplex PCR, yet TCRdb's version contains in-frame clones alone and is incomplete. This repertoire includes about 190,000 clones. The source material was PBMCs. The receptor set was obtained from a woman aged 25 to 45 in good health and CMV-seropositive. CDR3s include the opening cysteine and the closing phenylalanine or tryptophan. A D gene is named only where the DNA matches it firmly.

V gene: TRBV11-3
J gene: TRBJ2-5
D gene: NA
CDR3 DNA: TGTGCCAGCAGCCCAGATCGCGGGGAAGAGACCCAGTACTTC
CDR3 protein: CASSPDRGEETQYF

V gene: TRBV19
J gene: TRBJ1-1
D gene: NA
CDR3 DNA: TGTGCCAGTAGTTGGACAAACACTGAAGCTTTCTTT
CDR3 protein: CASSWTNTEAFF

V gene: TRBV10-3
J gene: TRBJ2-1
D gene: TRBD2
CDR3 DNA: TGTGCCATCAGCACTAGCGGGAGCTTGTACAATGAGCAGTTCTTC
CDR3 protein: CAISTSGSLYNEQFF

V gene: TRBV5-5
J gene: TRBJ2-1
D gene: NA
CDR3 DNA: TGTGCCAGCACCGCGTATGATGAGCAGTTCTTC
CDR3 protein: CASTAYDEQFF

V gene: TRBV7-2
J gene: TRBJ1-2
D gene: TRBD1
CDR3 DNA: TGTGCCAGCAGCCTCATTCCGGGACAGGGAAACTATGGCTACACCTTC
CDR3 protein: CASSLIPGQGNYGYTF

V gene: TRBV27
J gene: TRBJ1-2
D gene: TRBD1
CDR3 DNA: TGTGCCAGCAGTTTATTCGGGACAGGGGGAAACGCTGACTATGGCTACACCTTC
CDR3 protein: CASSLFGTGGNADYGYTF

V gene: TRBV5-1
J gene: TRBJ2-1
D gene: TRBD1
CDR3 DNA: TGCGCCAGCAGCCTACAGGGGCTGGGCTCCTACAATGAGCAGTTCTTC
CDR3 protein: CASSLQGLGSYNEQFF

V gene: TRBV7-2
J gene: TRBJ2-7
D gene: NA
CDR3 DNA: TGTGCCAGCAGCCTGCTAGGAGGGAGGCTTTCCTACGAGCAGTACTTC
CDR3 protein: CASSLLGGRLSYEQYF

V gene: TRBV18
J gene: TRBJ1-4
D gene: NA
CDR3 DNA: TGTGCCAGCTCACCTAACAGGGCAAGAGATGAAAAACTGTTTTTT
CDR3 protein: CASSPNRARDEKLFF

V gene: TRBV7-2
J gene: TRBJ1-5
D gene: TRBD1
CDR3 DNA: TGTGCCAGCAGTCCCCGGACAGGGGATCAGCCCCAGCATTTT
CDR3 protein: CASSPRTGDQPQHF

V gene: TRBV11-2
J gene: TRBJ1-2
D gene: NA
CDR3 DNA: TGTGCCAGCAGCTTAACTCTTTCTAACTATGGCTACACCTTC
CDR3 protein: CASSLTLSNYGYTF

V gene: TRBV6-1
J gene: TRBJ1-5
D gene: TRBD1
CDR3 DNA: TGTGCCAGCAGTGAAAACAGGGGGAGTAGCAATCAGCCCCAGCATTTT
CDR3 protein: CASSENRGSSNQPQHF

V gene: TRBV5-8
J gene: TRBJ2-5
D gene: NA
CDR3 DNA: TGTGCCAGCAGCGCAATAGCTTTCCAAGAGACCCAGTACTTC
CDR3 protein: CASSAIAFQETQYF

V gene: TRBV2
J gene: TRBJ2-2
D gene: NA
CDR3 DNA: TGTGCCAGCAGTGTCCGGGGGCGGGAGTCGGCCGGGGAGCTGTTTTTT
CDR3 protein: CASSVRGRESAGELFF

V gene: TRBV7-9
J gene: TRBJ2-2
D gene: TRBD2
CDR3 DNA: TGTGCCAGCAGCCCCAGGACTAGCGGGAGTGGGACCGGGGAGCTGTTTTTT
CDR3 protein: CASSPRTSGSGTGELFF

V gene: TRBV6-6
J gene: TRBJ1-5
D gene: TRBD1
CDR3 DNA: TGTGCCAGCAGTTACTCTGACAGGGACGGTCAGCCCCAGCATTTT
CDR3 protein: CASSYSDRDGQPQHF

V gene: TRBV5-1
J gene: TRBJ2-7
D gene: NA
CDR3 DNA: TGCGCCAGCAGCTCCTCCCCGACTAGACCCCTCCACGAGCAGTACTTC
CDR3 protein: CASSSSPTRPLHEQYF

V gene: TRBV5-4
J gene: TRBJ2-1
D gene: TRBD2
CDR3 DNA: TGTGCCAGCAGCTACTTTAGCGGGACTAGCGGCTACAATGAGCAGTTCTTC
CDR3 protein: CASSYFSGTSGYNEQFF

V gene: TRBV10-1
J gene: TRBJ2-1
D gene: NA
CDR3 DNA: TGCGCCAGCAGTGCGGCTAGCGATCACAATGAGCAGTTCTTC
CDR3 protein: CASSAASDHNEQFF

V gene: TRBV5-1
J gene: TRBJ2-1
D gene: TRBD2
CDR3 DNA: TGCGCCAGCAGCTGGGGACTAGCGGGAGAACTAAATGAGCAGTTCTTC
CDR3 protein: CASSWGLAGELNEQFF

V gene: TRBV7-2
J gene: TRBJ1-2
D gene: NA
CDR3 DNA: TGTGCCAGCAGCTTAGCGCGGGGTTATACCTATGGCTACACCTTC
CDR3 protein: CASSLARGYTYGYTF

V gene: TRBV11-2
J gene: TRBJ1-6
D gene: NA
CDR3 DNA: TGTGCCAGCAGTCCAGGGTCTGGTTCACCCCTCCACTTT
CDR3 protein: CASSPGSGSPLHF

V gene: TRBV29-1
J gene: TRBJ1-2
D gene: TRBD1
CDR3 DNA: TGCAGCGTTGAAGGGGGACAGGGGATCTATGGCTACACCTTC
CDR3 protein: CSVEGGQGIYGYTF

V gene: TRBV2
J gene: TRBJ2-5
D gene: TRBD1
CDR3 DNA: TGTGCCAGCAGTTCTCCTACGGGACAGGTGGGGGAGACCCAGTACTTC
CDR3 protein: CASSSPTGQVGETQYF

V gene: TRBV6-5
J gene: TRBJ1-2
D gene: NA
CDR3 DNA: TGTGCCAGCACCAAGGGGGACATCCACTATGGCTACACCTTC
CDR3 protein: CASTKGDIHYGYTF

V gene: TRBV6-5
J gene: TRBJ2-1
D gene: NA
CDR3 DNA: TGTGCCAGCAGTTACTCATTCAGGGATCATGAGCAGTTCTTC
CDR3 protein: CASSYSFRDHEQFF

V gene: TRBV7-2
J gene: TRBJ1-1
D gene: NA
CDR3 DNA: TGTGCCAGCAGCTTTCTCGGGGGGGGCGCTGAAGCTTTCTTT
CDR3 protein: CASSFLGGGAEAFF

V gene: TRBV7-8
J gene: TRBJ1-5
D gene: NA
CDR3 DNA: TGTGCCAGCAGCTTAGTGGGGGGGGGCAATCAGCCCCAGCATTTT
CDR3 protein: CASSLVGGGNQPQHF

V gene: TRBV18
J gene: TRBJ1-1
D gene: NA
CDR3 DNA: TGTGCCAGCTCCCGGGTAGAGGGAGCCACTGAAGCTTTCTTT
CDR3 protein: CASSRVEGATEAFF

V gene: TRBV27
J gene: TRBJ1-2
D gene: TRBD1
CDR3 DNA: TGTGCCAGCAGTTCACCGGACAGGGGCAGGAGGGGCTACACCTTC
CDR3 protein: CASSSPDRGRRGYTF

V gene: TRBV5-1
J gene: TRBJ1-1
D gene: TRBD1
CDR3 DNA: TGCGCCAGCAGCTTGTTAGAGTGGGGACAGCAGTTGGGGTGGAACACTGAAGCTTTCTTT
CDR3 protein: CASSLLEWGQQLGWNTEAFF

V gene: TRBV2
J gene: TRBJ1-1
D gene: NA
CDR3 DNA: TGTGCCAGCAGTGGACAGCTGGTAGCTTTCTTT
CDR3 protein: CASSGQLVAFF

V gene: TRBV19
J gene: TRBJ1-5
D gene: NA
CDR3 DNA: TGTGCCAGGCCTGGGGTAACCGGGGAAGATGTTCAGCCCCAGCATTTT
CDR3 protein: CARPGVTGEDVQPQHF

V gene: TRBV5-1
J gene: TRBJ2-5
D gene: TRBD2
CDR3 DNA: TGCGCCAGCAGCCTAGCGGGAGGCGAGACCCAGTACTTC
CDR3 protein: CASSLAGGETQYF

V gene: TRBV19
J gene: TRBJ2-7
D gene: TRBD1
CDR3 DNA: TGTGCCAGTAGCCGGGACAGCCTATACGAGCAGTACTTC
CDR3 protein: CASSRDSLYEQYF

V gene: TRBV28
J gene: TRBJ2-5
D gene: TRBD1
CDR3 DNA: TGTGCCAGCAGTCTAACCGACAGGGGAGAGACCCAGTACTTC
CDR3 protein: CASSLTDRGETQYF

V gene: TRBV5-1
J gene: TRBJ1-2
D gene: TRBD1
CDR3 DNA: TGCGCCAGCAGCTTGGACCCCGGACAGGGCAATTTAAATGGCTACACCTTC
CDR3 protein: CASSLDPGQGNLNGYTF

V gene: TRBV30
J gene: TRBJ2-1
D gene: TRBD2
CDR3 DNA: TGTGCCTGGAGTTCAGCGGGAGGGCGTAATGAGCAGTTCTTC
CDR3 protein: CAWSSAGGRNEQFF

V gene: TRBV5-6
J gene: TRBJ2-6
D gene: NA
CDR3 DNA: TGTGCCAGCAGCTTGGGTGGCAGGGCCTCCTCTGGGGCCAACGTCCTGACTTTC
CDR3 protein: CASSLGGRASSGANVLTF

V gene: TRBV11-2
J gene: TRBJ2-3
D gene: TRBD2
CDR3 DNA: TGTGCCAGCAGCCGAGGGACTAGTGGAGATACGCAGTATTTT
CDR3 protein: CASSRGTSGDTQYF

V gene: TRBV5-4
J gene: TRBJ1-2
D gene: TRBD1
CDR3 DNA: TGTGCCAGCACCCTTTCGGCAGGGGGCGACTATGGCTACACCTTC
CDR3 protein: CASTLSAGGDYGYTF

V gene: TRBV7-2
J gene: TRBJ2-1
D gene: NA
CDR3 DNA: TGTGCCAGCAGCACCCGACAGGTCAATGAGCAGTTCTTC
CDR3 protein: CASSTRQVNEQFF

V gene: TRBV7-8
J gene: TRBJ1-5
D gene: TRBD1
CDR3 DNA: TGTGCCAGCAGCTTAGCCTATCCGGGACAGGGCAATCAGCCCCAGCATTTT
CDR3 protein: CASSLAYPGQGNQPQHF

V gene: TRBV10-3
J gene: TRBJ1-2
D gene: NA
CDR3 DNA: TGTGCCATCACCGGACAGTACAGCTATGGCTACACCTTC
CDR3 protein: CAITGQYSYGYTF

V gene: TRBV15
J gene: TRBJ2-1
D gene: NA
CDR3 DNA: TGTGCCACCAGCAGACCAGACAGGCACCCTTTAAAAGAGCAGTTCTTC
CDR3 protein: CATSRPDRHPLKEQFF

V gene: TRBV10-2
J gene: TRBJ2-7
D gene: TRBD2
CDR3 DNA: TGCGCCAGCAGTGCAGGGAGGGCCAAGGGATACGAGCAGTACTTC
CDR3 protein: CASSAGRAKGYEQYF

V gene: TRBV11-2
J gene: TRBJ1-2
D gene: TRBD1
CDR3 DNA: TGTGCCAGCAGCCCATGGGACAGGGAGACCTATGGCTACACCTTC
CDR3 protein: CASSPWDRETYGYTF

V gene: TRBV5-6
J gene: TRBJ1-2
D gene: NA
CDR3 DNA: TGTGCCAGCAGCTTGACAGTAGACTATGGCTACACCTTC
CDR3 protein: CASSLTVDYGYTF

V gene: TRBV19
J gene: TRBJ1-5
D gene: TRBD1
CDR3 DNA: TGTGCCAGTAGCGGTACAGGGGCAAATCAGCCCCAGCATTTT
CDR3 protein: CASSGTGANQPQHF

V gene: TRBV21-1
J gene: TRBJ2-7
D gene: NA
CDR3 DNA: TGTGCCAAAACCGGAGGCTCATACTTCGCCTACGAGCAGTACTTC
CDR3 protein: CAKTGGSYFAYEQYF

V gene: TRBV11-3
J gene: TRBJ2-6
D gene: NA
CDR3 DNA: TGTGCCAGCAGCCGAGCGGCCAACGTCCTGACTTTC
CDR3 protein: CASSRAANVLTF

V gene: TRBV19
J gene: TRBJ1-2
D gene: TRBD1
CDR3 DNA: TGTGCCAGTAGTGTGACCCTAGGGACAGGGGGCAGCTATGGCTACACCTTC
CDR3 protein: CASSVTLGTGGSYGYTF

V gene: TRBV15
J gene: TRBJ1-1
D gene: NA
CDR3 DNA: TGTGCCACCAGCAGAGAAGTAACTATTGGGACTGAAGCTTTCTTT
CDR3 protein: CATSREVTIGTEAFF

V gene: TRBV5-6
J gene: TRBJ1-4
D gene: NA
CDR3 DNA: TGTGCCAGCAGCTTATTACAGGGAATACCTAATGAAAAACTGTTTTTT
CDR3 protein: CASSLLQGIPNEKLFF

V gene: TRBV7-2
J gene: TRBJ2-7
D gene: NA
CDR3 DNA: TGTGCCAGCAGCTTAGTACAGAATACCTACGAGCAGTACTTC
CDR3 protein: CASSLVQNTYEQYF

V gene: TRBV6-5
J gene: TRBJ1-2
D gene: NA
CDR3 DNA: TGTGCCAGTGTCTCGAACTATGGCTACACCTTC
CDR3 protein: CASVSNYGYTF

V gene: TRBV29-1
J gene: TRBJ1-3
D gene: NA
CDR3 DNA: TGCAGCGGAGCCTACTCGGCTGGAAACACCATATATTTT
CDR3 protein: CSGAYSAGNTIYF